Presented here are 15 T cell receptor beta chains from one specimen sequenced in a study of blood T cell repertoires in COVID-19. The assay was immunoSEQ multiplex PCR, and TCRdb's table has in-frame clones only and misses some. The sample yields about 130,000 clones, around 82% seen once. The sample was peripheral blood. These receptor sequences come from a woman in her 30s who had recovered from COVID-19.

J is TRBJ1-3 and V is TRBV9, with TRBD1 matching 7 bases. The CDR3 totals 15 residues. The V gene end was trimmed by 5 bases and the J gene end by 0 bases; junction bases not matched to a gene: 5. Looked up from germline, CDR1 is SGDLS and CDR2 is YYNGEE. CDR3 protein: CASRRGDSSGNTIYF. CDR3 bases: TGTGCCAGCAGGAGGGGGGACAGCTCTGGAAACACCATATATTTT.

The chain recombines TRBV18 with TRBJ1-4; 8 positions match TRBD1. CDR1 is KGHSH, CDR2 LQKENI, per germline. V trimming: 0 bases; J trimming: 8 bases; junction bases outside the gene matches: 5. The CDR3 has 15 residues. The CDR3 here is CASSPPDRAPEKLFF. In DNA, the CDR3 is TGTGCCAGCTCACCACCGGACAGGGCCCCCGAAAAACTGTTTTTT.

The chain has TRBV5-1 and TRBJ1-2; 12 positions agree with TRBD1. In germline, CDR1 is SGHRS, CDR2 YFSETQ. CDR3 length equals 16 residues. V trimming: 1 base; J trimming: 8 bases; junction bases outside the gene matches: 9. The CDR3 protein is CASSLFRGQGAQGYTF. In nucleotides, the CDR3 is TGCGCCAGCAGCTTGTTTAGGGGACAGGGGGCGCAAGGCTACACCTTC.

This clone appeared a single time. V usage is TRBV19 and J usage is TRBJ1-2; possibly TRBD1 for D (5 bases). Germline assignment: CDR1 LNHDA and CDR2 SQIVND (reference sequence). The CDR3 is 14 amino acids. V lost 5 bases to trimming and J lost 4 bases, with 14 bases between them. The CDR3 coding sequence is TGTGCCAGTAGTTATGGAGGGACGGGCTATGGCTACACCTTC. This sequence encodes CASSYGGTGYGYTF.

The CDR3 loop reads CASSQQGQPASTGELFF. For the CDR3, the DNA is TGTGCCAGCAGCCAACAGGGACAGCCAGCGAGCACCGGGGAGCTGTTTTTT. J is TRBJ2-2 and V is TRBV7-3; 7 nucleotides align to TRBD1. Germline trimming cut 5 bases from V and 4 bases from J; bases unmatched to any gene: 13. Germline lookup yields CDR1 SGHTA and CDR2 FQGTGA. CDR3 length: 17 amino acids.

The V gene is TRBV4-2, the J gene TRBJ1-2, with D hard to call. This CDR3 comprises 13 residues. Per the germline V gene, CDR1 is LGHNA and CDR2 is YNFKEQ. Trimming removed 3 bases from V and 0 bases from J, with 5 bases in between. This chain's CDR3 is CASSQTPNYGYTF. The CDR3, as DNA: TGTGCCAGCAGCCAGACACCTAACTATGGCTACACCTTC.

In its sample, this clone is medium-sized. The chain recombines TRBV19 with TRBJ1-2; D perhaps matches TRBD1 (5 bases). The CDR3 is made up of 13 amino acids. Trimming left V 9 bases short and J 6 bases short, with 17 bases between. The germline V gene has CDR1 LNHDA and CDR2 SQIVND (reference sequence). The chain's CDR3 is CASRGGALDGYTF. CDR3 sequence (DNA): TGTGCCAGCCGAGGAGGGGCACTAGATGGCTACACCTTC. The entire variable domain, with the rest obtained from reference TRBV19 and TRBJ1-2, is as follows: DGGITQSPKYLFRKEGQNVTLSCEQNLNHDAMYWYRQDPGQGLRLIYYSQIVNDFQKGDIAEGYSVSREKKESFPLTVTSAQKNPTAFYLCASRGGALDGYTFGSGTRLTVV.

The chain is built from TRBV13 and TRBJ1-2; 8 bases are shared with TRBD1. There are 14 residues in the CDR3. The V gene end was trimmed by 6 bases and the J gene end by 4 bases; junction bases not matched to a gene: 7. Germline V lookup: CDR1 PRHDT, CDR2 FYEKMQ (reference sequence). CDR3 sequence reads: CASRPGQGVYGYTF. The CDR3 nucleotides are TGTGCCAGCAGGCCAGGACAGGGCGTCTATGGCTACACCTTC.

The V gene is TRBV24-1, the J gene TRBJ1-2; tentative D call: TRBD1 (6 bases). Between the trimmed V and J ends, which lost 4 bases and 8 bases, there was a span of 13 bases. Looked up from germline, CDR1 is KGHDR and CDR2 is SFDVKD. The length of the CDR3 is 13 residues. Here the CDR3 DNA reads TGTGCCACCAGTGACGGCAGGGGAACCGGCTACACCTTC. Protein: CATSDGRGTGYTF.

V usage is TRBV2 and J usage is TRBJ1-5, with D perhaps TRBD1 (6 bases). Germline-derived CDR1 and CDR2 are SNHLY and FYNNEI. There are 14 residues in the CDR3. Trimming stripped 4 bases from V and 6 bases from J, with 13 bases between. CDR3 in DNA: TGTGCCAGCAGTGGAGGGGGGGTTGGTCAGCCCCAGCATTTT. It is translated as CASSGGGVGQPQHF.

This chain joins TRBV9 and TRBJ2-5, with 9 positions matching TRBD2. The CDR3 sequence is 13 residues long. V gave up 2 bases and J gave up 9 bases; unmatched junction bases: 5. Germline CDR1 is SGDLS and CDR2 is YYNGEE. CDR3: CASSVDSGSAQYF. The CDR3 DNA reads TGTGCCAGCAGCGTGGATAGCGGGAGTGCCCAGTACTTC.

This chain joins TRBV6-5 and TRBJ2-7; D is unresolved. Germline-derived CDR1 and CDR2 are MNHEY and SVGAGI. The CDR3 loop spans 13 amino acids. V was pared by 2 bases and J by 3 bases, with 8 bases between. Here the CDR3 reads CASSYQRGYEQYF. For the CDR3, the DNA is TGTGCCAGCAGTTACCAACGCGGCTACGAGCAGTACTTC.

The gene calls are TRBV15 and TRBJ1-5; D is uncertain. The CDR3 totals 16 residues. Germline V gene sequence: CDR1 LNHNV, CDR2 YYDKDF (reference sequence). V lost 0 bases, J lost 0 bases, and 9 bases lay in between. CDR3 in DNA: TGTGCCACCAGCAGAGAGGCGGTGAGTAGCAATCAGCCCCAGCATTTT. Its translation is CATSREAVSSNQPQHF.

The J gene is TRBJ2-1, the V gene TRBV6-6, with 7 bases identical to TRBD1. Germline loops: CDR1 MNHNY, CDR2 SVGAGI (reference sequence). This CDR3 spans 14 amino acids. Losses at the gene ends were 4 bases for V and 7 bases for J; bases not matched to a gene: 7. The CDR3 spells CASSLPGQRNEQFF. DNA of the CDR3: TGTGCCAGCAGTTTACCGGGACAGAGAAATGAGCAGTTCTTC.

This clone was picked up a small number of times. J is TRBJ2-3 and V is TRBV5-6, with a weak D call TRBD2 (5 bases). V was shortened by 4 bases and J by 4 bases, with 16 bases between the two germline ends. The CDR3 contains 15 residues. Germline V gene sequence: CDR1 SGHDT, CDR2 YYEEEE. The CDR3 sequence: CASSRRGTSADTQYF. CDR3 DNA: TGTGCCAGCAGCCGTCGGGGTACCTCGGCAGATACGCAGTATTTT.